These 4 T cell receptor beta chains originate from one sample sequenced in a study of blood T cells in healthy people across ages. Primed by a sample-barcoded 5' primer and a J-beta primer mix, a second PCR proceeded for about 6 to 11 cycles. TCRdb itself ran the 5' RACE reads through MiXCR, one entry per CDR3 protein. The data show 710,000 or so distinct CDR3 sequences, about 30% seen once. Material for sequencing was blood. These receptors were obtained from an elderly woman in good health.

As regards this clonotype: It may be a read error: a sequence one base away is much more abundant. The V gene is TRBV28, the J gene TRBJ2-4, with a tentative D call TRBD2 (7 bases). The J call may be in error: the DNA end matches TRBJ2-7 better. Germline loops: CDR1 MDHEN, CDR2 SYDVKM. The CDR3 runs 15 residues. CDR3 bases: TGTGCCAGCAGAGACTCTAGCGCGGGGGCCAACGAGCAGTACTTC. Translating it yields CASRDSSAGANEQYF.

The chain recombines TRBV20-1 with TRBJ2-3, with a tentative D call TRBD2 (7 bases). The CDR3 covers 15 residues. Germline V lookup: CDR1 DFQATT, CDR2 SNEGSKA (reference sequence). Deletions cut 6 bases from V and 0 bases from J, with 16 bases between. DNA for the CDR3: TGCAGTGCCCCTTGGGAGGGGGATAGCACAGATACGCAGTATTTT. Translating gives CSAPWEGDSTDTQYF.

The sample holds many counts of this clonotype. The V and J genes are TRBV18 and TRBJ2-5, with D perhaps TRBD1 (5 bases). CDR3 size: 13 residues. Germline loops: CDR1 KGHSH, CDR2 LQKENI. V gave up 3 bases and J gave up 4 bases, with 9 bases separating them. The DNA of the CDR3 is TGTGCCAGCTCACCCTCCCAGGGAGAGACCCAGTACTTC. Encoded protein: CASSPSQGETQYF.

Many counts were recorded for this clonotype. This chain joins TRBV5-6 and TRBJ2-7, with D possibly matching TRBD1 (6 bases). Germline V lookup: CDR1 SGHDT, CDR2 YYEEEE. With 7 bases removed from V and 5 bases from J, the gap between germline ends came to 10 bases. There are 11 residues in the CDR3. CDR3 sequence reads: CASGRTDEQYF. CDR3 sequence (DNA): TGTGCCAGCGGAAGGACAGACGAGCAGTACTTC.